A selection of T cell receptor beta chains follows, all from one sample in a study of cytomegalovirus exposure and HLA in healthy donors. TCRdb's table, derived via immunoSEQ multiplex PCR, lists solely in-frame clones and lacks some. The sample consists of roughly 190,000 clones, roughly 80% of them appearing once. The sequenced sample consisted of PBMCs. Every receptor here comes from a woman aged 18-29 years in good health and CMV-seronegative. CDR3s include the opening cysteine and the closing phenylalanine or tryptophan. The order of the fields is clone size, J gene, D gene, V gene, CDR3 protein, CDR3 DNA. The D gene is left open where the match is weak. Where a row states a size, it is once, few, many or the class of an expanded clone; other rows omit it.

NA,TRBJ2-3,NA,TRBV6-1,CASTDAPGTQYF,TGTGCCAGCACCGACGCACCGGGTACGCAGTATTTT
NA,TRBJ1-1,NA,TRBV20-1,CSASTNTEAFF,TGCAGTGCTAGTACTAACACTGAAGCTTTCTTT
NA,TRBJ1-2,TRBD1,TRBV5-4,CASSWTGEAGGYTF,TGTGCCAGCAGCTGGACAGGGGAGGCGGGTGGCTACACCTTC
NA,TRBJ2-5,TRBD2,TRBV27,CASSSNSRGGRGETQYF,TGTGCCAGCAGTTCGAACTCTCGCGGGGGGCGGGGAGAGACCCAGTACTTC
NA,TRBJ2-1,NA,TRBV5-1,CASALGDGSSYNEQFF,TGCGCCAGCGCTTTGGGAGATGGAAGCTCCTACAATGAGCAGTTCTTC
NA,TRBJ1-2,NA,TRBV2,CASSQEKIQVPYGYTF,TGTGCCAGCAGTCAAGAGAAAATACAGGTACCCTATGGCTACACCTTC
NA,TRBJ2-1,TRBD2,TRBV6-5,CASLSTSGNNEQFF,TGTGCCAGCTTATCGACTAGCGGAAACAATGAGCAGTTCTTC
once,TRBJ1-2,NA,TRBV5-1,CASSLEQGNYGYTF,TGCGCCAGCAGCTTGGAGCAGGGGAACTATGGCTACACCTTC
NA,TRBJ2-7,NA,TRBV28,CASSLSPPGEQYF,TGTGCCAGCAGTTTATCACCTCCCGGCGAGCAGTACTTC
NA,TRBJ2-2,TRBD1,TRBV2,CASSAGTGETGELFF,TGTGCCAGCAGTGCCGGGACAGGGGAGACCGGGGAGCTGTTTTTT
NA,TRBJ2-7,NA,TRBV4-3,CASSQDTDSYEQYF,TGCGCCAGCAGCCAAGACACAGACTCCTACGAGCAGTACTTC
NA,TRBJ1-1,NA,TRBV7-9,CASSLAAMNTEAFF,TGTGCCAGCAGCTTGGCAGCGATGAACACTGAAGCTTTCTTT
NA,TRBJ2-7,TRBD2,TRBV4-2,CASSQGGLAGAAEQYF,TGTGCCAGCAGCCAAGGGGGACTAGCGGGAGCAGCCGAGCAGTACTTC
NA,TRBJ2-3,TRBD2,TRBV19,CASSIGLTSGSTDTQYF,TGTGCCAGTAGTATAGGGCTGACTAGCGGAAGCACAGATACGCAGTATTTT
NA,TRBJ2-7,NA,TRBV14,CASSQVGGPSYEQYF,TGTGCCAGCAGCCAAGTGGGCGGGCCTTCCTACGAGCAGTACTTC
NA,TRBJ1-5,NA,TRBV4-1,CASSQENAFRNQPQHF,TGCGCCAGCAGCCAAGAAAATGCATTCAGAAATCAGCCCCAGCATTTT
few,TRBJ1-6,NA,TRBV7-2,CASSLEVGSGSSPLHF,TGTGCCAGCAGCTTGGAAGTTGGATCGGGGAGTTCACCCCTCCACTTT
NA,TRBJ2-6,TRBD1,TRBV27,CASSSFGQGAHSGANVLTF,TGTGCCAGCAGTTCCTTCGGACAGGGGGCGCACTCTGGGGCCAACGTCCTGACTTTC
NA,TRBJ1-1,NA,TRBV27,CASSLSGGPEAFF,TGTGCCAGCAGTTTGTCGGGGGGGCCCGAAGCTTTCTTT
once,TRBJ2-1,TRBD1,TRBV5-4,CASSSAGGAPSNEQFF,TGTGCCAGCAGCTCTGCAGGGGGCGCCCCTTCCAATGAGCAGTTCTTC
NA,TRBJ2-1,TRBD2,TRBV30,CAWSPSGTLGRQFF,TGTGCCTGGAGTCCTAGCGGAACCTTAGGGAGGCAGTTCTTC
once,TRBJ1-5,NA,TRBV7-8,CASREGASNQPQHF,TGTGCCAGCAGAGAGGGAGCGAGCAATCAGCCCCAGCATTTT
NA,TRBJ1-5,NA,TRBV6-6,CASSSAGPHQPQHF,TGTGCCAGCAGTTCAGCAGGCCCTCATCAGCCCCAGCATTTT